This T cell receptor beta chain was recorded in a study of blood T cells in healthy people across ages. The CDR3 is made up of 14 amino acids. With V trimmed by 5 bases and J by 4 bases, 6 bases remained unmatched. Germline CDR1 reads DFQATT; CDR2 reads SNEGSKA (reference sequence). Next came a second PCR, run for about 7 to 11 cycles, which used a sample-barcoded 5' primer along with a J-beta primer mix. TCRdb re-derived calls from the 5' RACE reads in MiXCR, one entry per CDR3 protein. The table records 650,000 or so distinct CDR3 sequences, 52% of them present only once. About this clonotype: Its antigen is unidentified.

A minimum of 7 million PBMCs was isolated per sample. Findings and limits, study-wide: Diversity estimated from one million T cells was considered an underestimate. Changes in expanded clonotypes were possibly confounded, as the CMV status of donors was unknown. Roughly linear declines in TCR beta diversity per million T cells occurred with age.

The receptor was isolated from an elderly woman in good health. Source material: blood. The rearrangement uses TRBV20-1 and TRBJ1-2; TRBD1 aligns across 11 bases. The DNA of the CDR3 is TGCAGTGCTCTAAGGACAGGGGGCACCTATGGCTACACCTTC. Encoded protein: CSALRTGGTYGYTF.